This record covers a single T cell receptor beta chain. What it binds is unknown. From germline, CDR1 is SEHNR and CDR2 FQNEAQ (reference sequence). The CDR3 extends over 13 amino acids. V gave up 5 bases and J gave up 15 bases, with 20 bases separating them. In TCRdb, the 5' RACE reads were re-called with MiXCR into one record per CDR3 protein. Of 450,000 to 550,000 distinct CDR3 sequences listed, about a fifth were seen once; the top ten hold roughly a sixth. The source of the sample is a study of T cells after yellow fever vaccination. Study results and caveats: Clones that expanded after primary vaccination mostly reappeared after the booster (approximately 96% CD4, 70% to 90% CD8). Any FACS-sorted repertoire could hold abundant clonotypes that contaminate it from the bulk population.

The source material was PBMCs, sampled less than 25 days after the first yellow fever vaccination. The chain employs TRBV7-9 and TRBJ2-1, with a possible D match to TRBD2 (5 bases). The sequence came from a man aged 18 to 29 who received the YFV17D yellow fever vaccine. CDR3 protein: CASSPPGESRVFF. CDR3 sequence (DNA): TGTGCCAGCAGCCCGCCCGGGGAGTCCCGAGTGTTCTTC.